This is a list of T cell receptor beta chains from one sample in a study of T cell responses to AZD1222 COVID-19 vaccine. Data came from immunoSEQ multiplex PCR; TCRdb stores just in-frame clones and leaves some out. The data hold just under 150,000 clones, with more than 70% observed a single time. The material was peripheral blood, obtained 28 days after the second AZD1222 dose. These receptors all come from an adult who received the AZD1222 COVID-19 vaccine. Each CDR3 is given with its conserved first and last residue. Fields, in order: clone size, J gene, D gene, V gene, CDR3 protein, CDR3 DNA. A D gene is named only where the DNA matches it firmly. Clone size is not always given. Where it is, it says once, few, many or a class for expanded clones.

clone_size: .
j_call: TRBJ1-2
d_call: .
v_call: TRBV3-1/TRBV3-2
cdr3_aa: CASSQDPWSYTF
cdr3_nt: TGTGCCAGCAGCCAAGATCCGTGGAGCTACACCTTC

clone_size: .
j_call: TRBJ1-5
d_call: .
v_call: TRBV20-1
cdr3_aa: CSASRDSNQPQHF
cdr3_nt: TGCAGTGCTAGTAGGGATAGCAATCAGCCCCAGCATTTT

clone_size: .
j_call: TRBJ2-3
d_call: TRBD2
v_call: TRBV2
cdr3_aa: CASLAREATDTQYF
cdr3_nt: TGTGCCAGCTTAGCTCGGGAGGCGACAGATACGCAGTATTTT

clone_size: .
j_call: TRBJ1-1
d_call: .
v_call: TRBV18
cdr3_aa: CASSPTTGIAEAFF
cdr3_nt: TGTGCCAGCTCACCCACAACAGGGATCGCTGAAGCTTTCTTT

clone_size: .
j_call: TRBJ2-1
d_call: TRBD2
v_call: TRBV2
cdr3_aa: CASSSSGGVYNEQFF
cdr3_nt: TGTGCCAGCAGTTCCTCGGGGGGGGTCTACAATGAGCAGTTCTTC

clone_size: .
j_call: TRBJ2-5
d_call: .
v_call: TRBV3-1/TRBV3-2
cdr3_aa: CASSHSDSQYF
cdr3_nt: TGTGCCAGCAGCCATTCAGACTCCCAGTACTTC

clone_size: once
j_call: TRBJ1-5
d_call: TRBD1
v_call: TRBV28
cdr3_aa: CASSFLDRQNQPQHF
cdr3_nt: TGTGCCAGCAGTTTTCTGGACAGGCAAAATCAGCCCCAGCATTTT

clone_size: .
j_call: TRBJ1-2
d_call: .
v_call: TRBV11-2
cdr3_aa: CASSLVGVGYTF
cdr3_nt: TGTGCCAGCAGCTTAGTTGGGGTCGGCTACACCTTC

clone_size: .
j_call: TRBJ2-7
d_call: .
v_call: TRBV2
cdr3_aa: CASRVSYEQYF
cdr3_nt: TGTGCCAGCAGGGTCTCCTACGAGCAGTACTTC

clone_size: .
j_call: TRBJ1-2
d_call: .
v_call: TRBV4-1
cdr3_aa: CASSQVGAAGYGYTF
cdr3_nt: TGCGCCAGCAGCCAAGTGGGGGCGGCGGGCTATGGCTACACCTTC

clone_size: once
j_call: TRBJ2-6
d_call: TRBD1
v_call: TRBV6-2/TRBV6-3
cdr3_aa: CASSKTGPSGNVLTF
cdr3_nt: TGTGCCAGCAGCAAGACAGGGCCTTCGGGCAACGTCCTGACTTTC

clone_size: .
j_call: TRBJ2-5
d_call: TRBD1
v_call: TRBV5-4
cdr3_aa: CASSYGQAPPQETQYF
cdr3_nt: TGTGCCAGCAGCTACGGACAGGCGCCCCCCCAAGAGACCCAGTACTTC

clone_size: .
j_call: TRBJ2-3
d_call: .
v_call: TRBV19
cdr3_aa: CASSPGLGAGDTQYF
cdr3_nt: TGTGCCAGTAGCCCGGGACTCGGGGCGGGTGATACGCAGTATTTT

clone_size: .
j_call: TRBJ1-4
d_call: .
v_call: TRBV27
cdr3_aa: CASSPSRTNEKLFF
cdr3_nt: TGTGCCAGCAGTCCGAGTCGTACTAATGAAAAACTGTTTTTT

clone_size: .
j_call: TRBJ2-1
d_call: TRBD2
v_call: TRBV7-6
cdr3_aa: CASSLGGGGLYNEQFF
cdr3_nt: TGTGCCAGCAGCTTAGGGGGCGGGGGGCTCTACAATGAGCAGTTCTTC

clone_size: .
j_call: TRBJ2-1
d_call: TRBD2
v_call: TRBV19
cdr3_aa: CASSIFGRGSYNEQFF
cdr3_nt: TGTGCCAGTAGTATTTTCGGGAGGGGGTCCTACAATGAGCAGTTCTTC

clone_size: once
j_call: TRBJ1-2
d_call: .
v_call: TRBV30
cdr3_aa: CAWSFPRRYGYTF
cdr3_nt: TGTGCCTGGAGTTTTCCCAGGCGTTATGGCTACACCTTC

clone_size: .
j_call: TRBJ2-1
d_call: TRBD2
v_call: TRBV6-5
cdr3_aa: CASSSYSGGLYNEQFF
cdr3_nt: TGTGCCAGCAGTTCTTATAGCGGGGGCCTCTACAATGAGCAGTTCTTC

clone_size: .
j_call: TRBJ1-1
d_call: TRBD1
v_call: TRBV10-1
cdr3_aa: CARKGAYGNTEAFF
cdr3_nt: TGCGCCAGAAAGGGGGCCTATGGGAACACTGAAGCTTTCTTT

clone_size: .
j_call: TRBJ2-7
d_call: .
v_call: TRBV27
cdr3_aa: CASTKGGSYEQYF
cdr3_nt: TGTGCCAGCACCAAGGGGGGATCCTACGAGCAGTACTTC

clone_size: .
j_call: TRBJ1-2
d_call: TRBD1
v_call: TRBV25-1
cdr3_aa: CASSELGPRTGNYGYTF
cdr3_nt: TGTGCCAGCAGTGAATTGGGCCCCCGGACAGGAAACTATGGCTACACCTTC

clone_size: .
j_call: TRBJ1-2
d_call: .
v_call: TRBV5-1
cdr3_aa: CASSPGSVKDSYEGYTF
cdr3_nt: TGCGCCAGCAGCCCAGGAAGTGTTAAGGACAGCTATGAAGGCTACACCTTC

clone_size: .
j_call: TRBJ1-6
d_call: .
v_call: TRBV11-2
cdr3_aa: CASSLDHGDMNISPLHF
cdr3_nt: TGTGCCAGCAGCTTAGATCACGGGGATATGAATATTTCACCCCTCCACTTT

clone_size: .
j_call: TRBJ1-1
d_call: TRBD1
v_call: TRBV2
cdr3_aa: CASSADRGNTEAFF
cdr3_nt: TGTGCCAGCAGTGCTGACAGGGGGAACACTGAAGCTTTCTTT